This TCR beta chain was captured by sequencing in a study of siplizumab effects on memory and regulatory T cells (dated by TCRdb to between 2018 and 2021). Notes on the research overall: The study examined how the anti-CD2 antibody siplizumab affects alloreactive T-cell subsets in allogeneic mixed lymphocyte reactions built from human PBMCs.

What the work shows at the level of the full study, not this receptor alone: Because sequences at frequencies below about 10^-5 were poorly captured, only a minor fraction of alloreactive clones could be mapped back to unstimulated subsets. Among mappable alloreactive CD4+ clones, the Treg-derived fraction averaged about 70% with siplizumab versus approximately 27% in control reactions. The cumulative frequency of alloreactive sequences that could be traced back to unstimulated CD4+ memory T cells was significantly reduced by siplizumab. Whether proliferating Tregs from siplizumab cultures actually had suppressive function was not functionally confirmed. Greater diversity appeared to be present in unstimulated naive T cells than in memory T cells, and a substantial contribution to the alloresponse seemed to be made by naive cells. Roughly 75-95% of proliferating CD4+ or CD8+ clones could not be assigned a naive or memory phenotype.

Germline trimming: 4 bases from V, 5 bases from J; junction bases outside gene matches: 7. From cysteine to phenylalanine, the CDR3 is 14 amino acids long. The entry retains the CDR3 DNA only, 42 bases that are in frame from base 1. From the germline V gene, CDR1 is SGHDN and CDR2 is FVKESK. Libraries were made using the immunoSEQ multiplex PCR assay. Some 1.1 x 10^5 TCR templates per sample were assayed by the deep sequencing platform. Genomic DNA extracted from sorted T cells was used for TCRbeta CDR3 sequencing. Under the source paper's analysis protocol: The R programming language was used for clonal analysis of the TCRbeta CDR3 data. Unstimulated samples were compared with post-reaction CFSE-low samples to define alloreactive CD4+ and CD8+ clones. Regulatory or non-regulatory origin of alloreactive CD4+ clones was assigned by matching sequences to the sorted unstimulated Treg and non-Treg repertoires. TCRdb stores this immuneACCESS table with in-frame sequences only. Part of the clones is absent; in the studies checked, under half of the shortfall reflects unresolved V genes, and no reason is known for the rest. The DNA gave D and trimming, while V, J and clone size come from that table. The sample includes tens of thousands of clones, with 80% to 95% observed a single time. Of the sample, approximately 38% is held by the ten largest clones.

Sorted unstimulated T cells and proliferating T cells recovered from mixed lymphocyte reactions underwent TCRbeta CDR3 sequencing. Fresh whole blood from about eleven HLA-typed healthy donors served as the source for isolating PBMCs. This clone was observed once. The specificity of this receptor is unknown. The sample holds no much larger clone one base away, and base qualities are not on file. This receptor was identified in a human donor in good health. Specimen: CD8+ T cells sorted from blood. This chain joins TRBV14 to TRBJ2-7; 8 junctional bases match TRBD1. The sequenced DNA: TGTGCCAGCAGCCTTGTCAGGGGGCTAAACGAGCAGTACTTC. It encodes CASSLVRGLNEQYF.